This T cell receptor (beta chain) was captured by sequencing in a study of blood T cell repertoires in COVID-19. About the research overall: PBMCs, B-cell-depleted T cells, or T cells were the source of the cDNA or gDNA that made up the material.

Sequenced by immunoSEQ multiplex PCR; TCRdb stores in-frame clones only, minus some. The sample holds just over 300,000 clones; 85% to 90% are singletons and the top ten take about 4%. This clone was found a few times. Residents of around 24 US areas, aged about 18 to 95 years, made up the participants. The V and J ends lost 5 bases and 0 bases respectively, with 15 bases between them. The CDR3 is 16 residues long. The germline CDR1 and CDR2 sequences are KGHDR and SFDVKD. Sequencing was done on a sample of PBMCs or T cells enriched from blood (not recorded which). This chain connects TRBV24-1 to TRBJ1-2, with TRBD1 as a possible D gene (6 bases). This receptor was obtained from a man between 25 and 39 years old who had recovered from COVID-19. This CDR3 reads CATSGRGTDANYGYTF. The CDR3 DNA is TGTGCCACCAGTGGAAGGGGGACCGACGCTAACTATGGCTACACCTTC.